What follows are 19 T cell receptor beta chains derived from one specimen sequenced in a study of T-cell memory formation after mild COVID-19. TCRdb reprocessed the 5' RACE reads via MiXCR and lists one record per CDR3 protein. The sample holds a few hundred thousand distinct CDR3 sequences, over 25% seen once. The sample comprised PBMCs or a T cell subset sorted from them (not recorded which). The receptors here all came from an adult woman who had mild COVID-19 (a few samples of this study predate the infection). Cell type and time point are not known.

This clonotype was detected only a few times. V gene TRBV2 combines with J gene TRBJ2-1, with 9 bases that match TRBD2. J was trimmed by 3 bases and V by 7 bases; bases with no gene match: 1. This CDR3 is 13 amino acids long. Germline-derived CDR1 and CDR2 are SNHLY and FYNNEI. CDR3 sequence (DNA): TGTGCCAGCACGCGGGAGGGCTACAATGAGCAGTTCTTC. This sequence encodes CASTREGYNEQFF. Looking up the rest from reference TRBV2 and TRBJ2-1 gives the full variable domain: EPEVTQTPSHQVTQMGQEVILRCVPISNHLYFYWYRQILGQKVEFLVSFYNNEISEKSEIFDDQFSVERPDGSNFTLKIRSTKLEDSAMYFCASTREGYNEQFFGPGTRLTVL.

There are a few counts of this clonotype. The chain has TRBV12-3 or TRBV12-4 and TRBJ2-1; TRBD2 matches at 13 bases. Trimming took 6 bases from V and 9 from J; bases not matched to a gene: 8. CDR3 length: 15 amino acids. The CDR3 bases are TGTGCCAGCAGCCTGAGGACTAGCGGGAGAATTGAGCAGTTCTTC. It encodes CASSLRTSGRIEQFF.

This clonotype was recorded a few times. The J gene is TRBJ1-1, the V gene TRBV5-1; a weak D match, TRBD1 (5 bases). Trimming stripped 7 bases from V and 11 bases from J, with 21 bases between. Germline V gene sequence: CDR1 SGHRS, CDR2 YFSETQ. This CDR3 region has 13 residues. The CDR3 coding sequence is TGCGCCAGCGCCCCCGACAGACCATCTCTGGCTTTCTTT. Encoded protein: CASAPDRPSLAFF.

The genes are TRBV7-9 and TRBJ1-1; maybe TRBD1 (5 bases). The CDR3 has 12 residues. The V end was cut by 5 bases, the J end by 8 bases, with 12 bases between. Germline CDR1 reads SEHNR; CDR2 reads FQNEAQ (reference sequence). The CDR3 spells CASSKDTREAFF. The CDR3 DNA reads as TGTGCCAGCAGCAAGGACACCCGAGAAGCTTTCTTT.

In this sample, this clonotype turned up a few times. The rearrangement uses TRBV6-5 and TRBJ1-5; D uncertain. V lost 7 bases and J 0 bases, leaving 13 bases between the germline ends. The CDR3 length is 15 residues. CDR1 and CDR2 from the germline V gene are MNHEY and SVGAGI. The DNA for the CDR3 is TGTGCCAGCAAGTTAATTGGAGATAGCAATCAGCCCCAGCATTTT. It codes for CASKLIGDSNQPQHF.

There are a few counts of this clonotype. The chain combines TRBV6-6 with TRBJ1-6, with D maybe TRBD1 (6 bases). The V gene's germline CDR1 is MNHNY and CDR2 SVGAGI (reference sequence). V was cut by 8 bases and J by 9 bases, with 14 bases left in between. The CDR3 is 13 amino acids. Here the CDR3 DNA reads TGTGCCAGCCTATGGGGGCTTAGTTCACCCCTCCACTTT. Translation gives CASLWGLSSPLHF.

This clonotype has only a few counts. This rearrangement joins TRBV12-3 or TRBV12-4 to TRBJ1-2; D unclear. The CDR3 covers 16 residues. The V gene lost 7 bases and the J gene lost 1 base, with 19 bases spanning the gap. The CDR3 loop is CASTGRRKYNNYGYTF. The CDR3 nucleotides are TGTGCCAGCACTGGTCGTCGGAAGTATAATAACTATGGCTACACCTTC.

The chain couples TRBV7-9 to TRBJ1-2; unclear D gene. The CDR3 loop spans 18 amino acids. The germline V gene has CDR1 SEHNR and CDR2 FQNEAQ (reference sequence). V lost 1 base to trimming and J lost 0 bases, with 18 bases between them. CDR3 region: CASSLVPLRAEANYGYTF. The CDR3 nucleotides read TGTGCCAGCAGCTTAGTCCCCCTCCGGGCCGAGGCTAACTATGGCTACACCTTC.

The gene calls are TRBV7-8 and TRBJ1-6, with TRBD1 identical over 9 bases. Germline CDR1 is SGHVS and CDR2 is FQNEAQ. With 1 base clipped from V and 10 bases from J, the junction kept 2 bases outside the gene matches. CDR3 length: 14 residues. DNA of the CDR3: TGTGCCAGCAGCTTAGGGGACAGGGCATCACCCCTCCACTTT. Translated: CASSLGDRASPLHF. The whole variable domain, filled in from reference TRBV7-8 and TRBJ1-6, reads GAGVSQSPRYKVAKRGQDVALRCDPISGHVSLFWYQQALGQGPEFLTYFQNEAQLDKSGLPSDRFFAERPEGSVSTLKIQRTQQEDSAVYLCASSLGDRASPLHFGNGTRLTVT.

This clonotype was counted ten times or more. V usage is TRBV5-1 and J usage is TRBJ1-5; 7 nucleotides match TRBD1. CDR3 length: 14 residues. With 3 bases clipped from V and 4 bases from J, the junction kept 4 bases outside the gene matches. Germline V gene data show CDR1 as SGHRS and CDR2 as YFSETQ. CDR3 in DNA: TGCGCCAGCAGCTGGGACAGACAGAATCAGCCCCAGCATTTT. It specifies CASSWDRQNQPQHF.

The J gene is TRBJ1-2, the V gene TRBV2, with D perhaps TRBD1 (6 bases). With 7 bases removed from V and 8 bases from J, the gap between germline ends came to 14 bases. The CDR3 contains 12 residues. The V gene's germline CDR1 is SNHLY and CDR2 FYNNEI. The CDR3 sequence: CASMFGTQGYTF. CDR3 coding DNA: TGTGCCAGCATGTTCGGGACACAGGGCTACACCTTC.

In this sample, this clonotype turned up a few times. This chain links TRBV5-1 with TRBJ2-7; D remains unclear. Germline V gene data show CDR1 as SGHRS and CDR2 as YFSETQ. This CDR3 spans 13 amino acids. Trimming pared 0 bases from V and 6 bases from J, leaving 10 bases between. The CDR3 loop is CASSLATNGEQYF. In DNA form, the CDR3 reads TGCGCCAGCAGCTTGGCTACCAACGGCGAGCAGTACTTC. Combining the CDR3 with reference TRBV5-1 and TRBJ2-7 gives the whole variable domain KAGVTQTPRYLIKTRGQQVTLSCSPISGHRSVSWYQQTPGQGLQFLFEYFSETQRNKGNFPGRFSGRQFSNSRSEMNVSTLELGDSALYLCASSLATNGEQYFGPGTRLTVT.

The V gene is TRBV5-1, the J gene TRBJ1-4; weak D call: TRBD1 (6 bases). V was pared by 0 bases and J by 5 bases, with 8 bases between. Germline CDR1 reads SGHRS; CDR2 reads YFSETQ. The CDR3 consists of 14 residues. The CDR3 here is CASSLDRVNEKLFF. The CDR3 DNA follows: TGCGCCAGCAGCTTGGACAGGGTGAATGAAAAACTGTTTTTT.

The chain has TRBV10-3 and TRBJ1-1; TRBD1 aligns across 8 bases. The CDR3 has 14 residues. The J segment lost 0 bases and the V segment lost 6 bases, leaving 3 bases of the junction unmatched. CDR1 is ENHRY and CDR2 is SYGVKD in the germline V gene. CDR3 amino acids: CAIRGTGLNTEAFF. The CDR3 DNA follows: TGTGCCATCAGGGGGACAGGCCTGAACACTGAAGCTTTCTTT.

This clonotype was seen a few times. This sequence joins TRBV7-9 and TRBJ2-1; TRBD1 agrees at 11 bases. The CDR3 loop spans 15 amino acids. V lost 2 bases and J lost 6; bases outside the gene matches: 3. Germline V gene data show CDR1 as SEHNR and CDR2 as FQNEAQ (reference sequence). The CDR3 loop reads CASSLLGTGGNEQFF. The CDR3 DNA follows: TGTGCCAGCAGCTTATTAGGGACAGGGGGCAATGAGCAGTTCTTC. The variable domain in full, with the rest retrieved from reference TRBV7-9 and TRBJ2-1, is DTGVSQNPRHKITKRGQNVTFRCDPISEHNRLYWYRQTLGQGPEFLTYFQNEAQLEKSRLLSDRFSAERPKGSFSTLEIQRTEQGDSAMYLCASSLLGTGGNEQFFGPGTRLTVL.

V gene TRBV5-1 combines with J gene TRBJ1-5, with a possible D match to TRBD1 (5 bases). The length of the CDR3 is 15 residues. V shed 4 bases and J shed 0 bases, with 11 bases lying between them. Germline V CDR1 and CDR2: SGHRS, YFSETQ. This CDR3 reads CASSPGFHSNQPQHF. The CDR3 nucleotides read TGCGCCAGCAGCCCAGGGTTCCATAGCAATCAGCCCCAGCATTTT.

This clonotype has just a few counts. V is TRBV19 and J is TRBJ2-4; possibly TRBD2 for D (6 bases). The CDR3 is made up of 13 amino acids. Germline lookup yields CDR1 LNHDA and CDR2 SQIVND (reference sequence). The V end lost 3 bases, the J end lost 6 bases, and 9 bases lay between the germline ends. The CDR3 protein is CASSIGGRNIQYF. The DNA of the CDR3 is TGTGCCAGTAGTATTGGGGGGAGAAACATTCAGTACTTC. Complete variable domain (other parts from reference TRBV19 and TRBJ2-4): DGGITQSPKYLFRKEGQNVTLSCEQNLNHDAMYWYRQDPGQGLRLIYYSQIVNDFQKGDIAEGYSVSREKKESFPLTVTSAQKNPTAFYLCASSIGGRNIQYFGAGTRLSVL.

V is TRBV2 and J is TRBJ2-7; perhaps TRBD2 as D (6 bases). The CDR3 spans 15 residues. The ends were cut back, 3 bases at V and 0 bases at J, with 12 bases in the middle. Germline assignment: CDR1 SNHLY and CDR2 FYNNEI. This chain's CDR3 is CASSDGGRSSYEQYF. The CDR3 DNA reads as TGTGCCAGCAGTGACGGGGGACGCAGCTCCTACGAGCAGTACTTC.

This clonotype was recorded a few times. The chain combines TRBV4-2 with TRBJ2-2; no clear D. Looked up from germline, CDR1 is LGHNA and CDR2 is YNFKEQ. The CDR3 covers 15 residues. Trimming removed 1 base from V and 4 bases from J, with 10 bases in between. Here the CDR3 DNA reads TGTGCCAGCAGCCAAGCTGATAGCCTCACCGGGGAGCTGTTTTTT. It specifies CASSQADSLTGELFF.